This T cell receptor (beta chain) was recorded in a study of shared clonotypes between healthy human individuals. Comments on this clone: Its antigen is currently unknown.

J gave up 1 base and V 5 bases, and 6 bases lay outside the gene matches. This CDR3 is built from 15 residues. CDR1 is SGHRS and CDR2 is YFSETQ in the germline V gene. Findings and caveats of the study: It was observed that approximately 5% of naive CD4 clonotypes were shared across a handful of donors. The study sampled only blood, and tissue repertoires likely differ.

The material for each subset, its genomic DNA, was split evenly across several immunoSEQ plates. Using immunoSEQ multiplex PCR, the repertoire was profiled, and TCRdb retains in-frame clones only, with some absent. This repertoire shows approximately 1.5 million clones, roughly 98% found once; its top ten account for approximately 0.44%. The sample taken for sequencing was naive CD4+ T cells sorted from blood. Described subset: CD45RA+ positively selected. The receptor was derived from a man under 40 in good health. This rearrangement joins TRBV5-1 to TRBJ2-3; 8 positions match TRBD1. The DNA for the CDR3 is TGCGCCAGCAGACAACAGGGGGGAGGCACAGATACGCAGTATTTT. Translating it yields CASRQQGGGTDTQYF. Based on the CDR3 plus reference TRBV5-1 and TRBJ2-3, the full variable domain is KAGVTQTPRYLIKTRGQQVTLSCSPISGHRSVSWYQQTPGQGLQFLFEYFSETQRNKGNFPGRFSGRQFSNSRSEMNVSTLELGDSALYLCASRQQGGGTDTQYFGPGTRLTVL.